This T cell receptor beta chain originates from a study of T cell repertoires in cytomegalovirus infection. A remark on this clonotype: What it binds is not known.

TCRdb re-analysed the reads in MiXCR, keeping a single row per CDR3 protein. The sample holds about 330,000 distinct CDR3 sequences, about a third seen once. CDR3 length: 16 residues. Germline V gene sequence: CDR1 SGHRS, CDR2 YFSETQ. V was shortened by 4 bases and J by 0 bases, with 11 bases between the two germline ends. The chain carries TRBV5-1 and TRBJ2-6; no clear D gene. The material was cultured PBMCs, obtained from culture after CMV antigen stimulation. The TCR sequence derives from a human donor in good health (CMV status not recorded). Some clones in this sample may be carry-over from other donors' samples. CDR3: CASSARINSGANVLTF. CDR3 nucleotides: TGCGCCAGCAGCGCCCGGATCAACTCTGGGGCCAACGTCCTGACTTTC.